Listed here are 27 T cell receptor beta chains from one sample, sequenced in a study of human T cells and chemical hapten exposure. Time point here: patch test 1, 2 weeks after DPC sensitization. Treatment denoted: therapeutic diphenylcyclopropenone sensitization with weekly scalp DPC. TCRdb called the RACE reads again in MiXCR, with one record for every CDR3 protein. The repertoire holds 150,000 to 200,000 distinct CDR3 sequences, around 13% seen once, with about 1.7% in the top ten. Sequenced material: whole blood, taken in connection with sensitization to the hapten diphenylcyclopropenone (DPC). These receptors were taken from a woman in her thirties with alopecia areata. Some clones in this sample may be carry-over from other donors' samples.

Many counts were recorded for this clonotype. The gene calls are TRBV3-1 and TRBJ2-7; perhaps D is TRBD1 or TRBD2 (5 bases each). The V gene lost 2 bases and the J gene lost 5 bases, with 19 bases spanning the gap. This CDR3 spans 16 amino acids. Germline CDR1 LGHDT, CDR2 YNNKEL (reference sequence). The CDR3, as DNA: TGTGCCAGCAGCCAAAATCCGGGACCCTGGGTCCACGAGCAGTACTTC. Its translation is CASSQNPGPWVHEQYF.

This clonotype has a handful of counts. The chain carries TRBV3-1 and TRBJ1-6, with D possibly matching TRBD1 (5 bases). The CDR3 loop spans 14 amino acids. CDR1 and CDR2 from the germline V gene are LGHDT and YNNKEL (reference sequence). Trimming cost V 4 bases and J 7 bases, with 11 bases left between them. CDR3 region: CASSLQGANSPLHF. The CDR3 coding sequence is TGTGCCAGCAGCCTTCAGGGAGCGAATTCACCCCTCCACTTT.

The CDR3 region is CASSHFGGVGTSGANVLTF. CDR3 nucleotide sequence: TGCGCCAGCAGCCACTTCGGGGGCGTGGGTACCTCTGGGGCCAACGTCCTGACTTTC. V and J are TRBV5-1 and TRBJ2-6; D is perhaps TRBD1 or TRBD2 (6 bases each). The CDR3 is made up of 19 amino acids. In germline, CDR1 is SGHRS, CDR2 YFSETQ. V lost 4 bases, J lost 0 bases, and 20 bases lay in between.

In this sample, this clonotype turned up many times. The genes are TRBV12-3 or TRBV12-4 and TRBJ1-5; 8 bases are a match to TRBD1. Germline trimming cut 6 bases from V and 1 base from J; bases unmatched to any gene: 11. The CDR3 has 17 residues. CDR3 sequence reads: CASSPGSTGGSNQPQHF. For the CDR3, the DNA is TGTGCCAGCAGCCCAGGCTCTACAGGGGGAAGCAATCAGCCCCAGCATTTT.

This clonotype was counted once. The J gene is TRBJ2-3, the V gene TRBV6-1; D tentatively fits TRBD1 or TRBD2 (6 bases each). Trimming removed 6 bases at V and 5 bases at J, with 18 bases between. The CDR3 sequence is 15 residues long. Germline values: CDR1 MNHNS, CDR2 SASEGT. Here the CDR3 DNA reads TGTGCCAGCAGCCCCGGGGGCCCGCCAAAAGATACGCAGTATTTT. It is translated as CASSPGGPPKDTQYF.

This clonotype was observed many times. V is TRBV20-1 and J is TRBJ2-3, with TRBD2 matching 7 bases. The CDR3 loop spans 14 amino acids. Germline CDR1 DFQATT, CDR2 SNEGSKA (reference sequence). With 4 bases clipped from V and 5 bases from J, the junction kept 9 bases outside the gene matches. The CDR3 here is CSAIVAGVIDTQYF. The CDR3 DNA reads TGCAGTGCTATCGTCGCGGGAGTAATAGATACGCAGTATTTT.

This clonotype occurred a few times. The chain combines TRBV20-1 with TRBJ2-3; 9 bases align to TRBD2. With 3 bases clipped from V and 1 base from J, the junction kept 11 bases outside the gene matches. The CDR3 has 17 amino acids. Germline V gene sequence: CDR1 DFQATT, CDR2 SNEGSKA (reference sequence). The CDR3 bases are TGCAGTGCTAGGAAGGTAGCGGGGGCGCTACGCACAGATACGCAGTATTTT. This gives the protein CSARKVAGALRTDTQYF.

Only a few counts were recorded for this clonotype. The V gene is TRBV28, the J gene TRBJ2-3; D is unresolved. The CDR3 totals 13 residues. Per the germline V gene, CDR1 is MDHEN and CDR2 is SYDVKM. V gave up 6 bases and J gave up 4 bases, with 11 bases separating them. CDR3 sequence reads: CASSFPPSDTQYF. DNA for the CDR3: TGTGCCAGCAGCTTTCCCCCTTCAGATACGCAGTATTTT.

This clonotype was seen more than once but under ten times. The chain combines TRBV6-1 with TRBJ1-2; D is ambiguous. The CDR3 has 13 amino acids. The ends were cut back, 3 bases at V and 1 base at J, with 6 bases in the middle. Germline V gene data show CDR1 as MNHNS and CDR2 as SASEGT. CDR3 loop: CASSDPFNYGYTF. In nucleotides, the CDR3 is TGTGCCAGCAGTGATCCGTTTAACTATGGCTACACCTTC.

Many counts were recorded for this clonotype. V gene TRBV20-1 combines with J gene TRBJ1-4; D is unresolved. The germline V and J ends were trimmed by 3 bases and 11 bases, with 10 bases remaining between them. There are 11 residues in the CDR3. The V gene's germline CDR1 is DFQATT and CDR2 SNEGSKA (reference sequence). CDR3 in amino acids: CSASLLSKLFF. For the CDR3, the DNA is TGCAGTGCTAGTCTCCTCTCTAAACTGTTTTTT.

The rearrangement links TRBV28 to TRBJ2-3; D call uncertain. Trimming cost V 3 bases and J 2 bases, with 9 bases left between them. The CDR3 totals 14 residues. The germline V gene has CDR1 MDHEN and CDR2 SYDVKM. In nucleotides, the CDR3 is TGTGCCAGCAGTTTGGGAATTCCCACAGATACGCAGTATTTT. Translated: CASSLGIPTDTQYF.

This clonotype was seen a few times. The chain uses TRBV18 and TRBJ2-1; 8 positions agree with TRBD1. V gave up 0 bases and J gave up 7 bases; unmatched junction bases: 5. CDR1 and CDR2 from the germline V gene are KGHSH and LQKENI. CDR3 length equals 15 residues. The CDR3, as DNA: TGTGCCAGCTCACCACCGACAGGGGAGACGAATGAGCAGTTCTTC. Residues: CASSPPTGETNEQFF.

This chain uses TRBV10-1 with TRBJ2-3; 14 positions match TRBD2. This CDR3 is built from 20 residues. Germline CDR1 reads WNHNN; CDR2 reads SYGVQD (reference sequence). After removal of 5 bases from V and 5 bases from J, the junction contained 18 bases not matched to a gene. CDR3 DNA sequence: TGCGCCAGCAGTCCCCCCTCGGGGACTAGCGGGAGCCTCGGGGGAGATACGCAGTATTTT. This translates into CASSPPSGTSGSLGGDTQYF.

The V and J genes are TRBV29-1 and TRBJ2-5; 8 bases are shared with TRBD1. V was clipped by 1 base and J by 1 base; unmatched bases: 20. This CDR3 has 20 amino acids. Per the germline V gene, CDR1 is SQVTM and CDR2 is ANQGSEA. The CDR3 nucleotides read TGCAGCGTTGAAGGCGGCGTAAGATTGGCCTGGACAGGGACCCAAGAGACCCAGTACTTC. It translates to CSVEGGVRLAWTGTQETQYF.

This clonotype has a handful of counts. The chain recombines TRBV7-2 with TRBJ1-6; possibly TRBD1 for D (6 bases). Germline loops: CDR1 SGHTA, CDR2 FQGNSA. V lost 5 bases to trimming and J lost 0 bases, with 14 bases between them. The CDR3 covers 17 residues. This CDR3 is CASSLDSFGSYNSPLHF. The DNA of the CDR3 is TGTGCCAGCAGCCTGGACAGTTTTGGCTCCTATAATTCACCCCTCCACTTT.

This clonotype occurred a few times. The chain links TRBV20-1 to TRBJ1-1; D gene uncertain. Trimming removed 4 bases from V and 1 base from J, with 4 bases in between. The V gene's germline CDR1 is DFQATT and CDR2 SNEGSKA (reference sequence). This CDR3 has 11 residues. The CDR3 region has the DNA TGCAGTGCTAAGGGGAACACTGAAGCTTTCTTT. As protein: CSAKGNTEAFF.

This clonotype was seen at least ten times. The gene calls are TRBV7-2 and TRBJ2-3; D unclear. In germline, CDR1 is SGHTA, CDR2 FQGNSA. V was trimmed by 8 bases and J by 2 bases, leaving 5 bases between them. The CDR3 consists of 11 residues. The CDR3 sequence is CASGLTDTQYF. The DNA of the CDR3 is TGTGCCAGCGGCCTCACAGATACGCAGTATTTT.

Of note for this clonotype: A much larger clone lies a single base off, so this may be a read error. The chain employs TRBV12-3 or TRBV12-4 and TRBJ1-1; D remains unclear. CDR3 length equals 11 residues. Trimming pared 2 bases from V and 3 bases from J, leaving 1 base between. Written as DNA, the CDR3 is TGTGCCAGCAGTTTACACACTGAAGCTTTCTTT. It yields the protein CASSLHTEAFF.

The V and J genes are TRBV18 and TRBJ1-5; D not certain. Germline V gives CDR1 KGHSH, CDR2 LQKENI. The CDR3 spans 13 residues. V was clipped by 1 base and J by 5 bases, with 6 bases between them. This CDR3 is CASSPLQDQPQHF. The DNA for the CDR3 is TGTGCCAGCTCACCACTACAAGATCAGCCCCAGCATTTT.

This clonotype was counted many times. Here the CDR3 DNA reads TGTGCCAGCAGCTTAGGCAGGTGGGACACTGAAGCTTTCTTT. Protein: CASSLGRWDTEAFF. This chain joins TRBV13 and TRBJ1-1; D is undetermined. Germline-derived CDR1 and CDR2 are PRHDT and FYEKMQ (reference sequence). The V gene lost 0 bases and the J gene lost 3 bases, with 8 bases spanning the gap. This CDR3 comprises 14 residues.

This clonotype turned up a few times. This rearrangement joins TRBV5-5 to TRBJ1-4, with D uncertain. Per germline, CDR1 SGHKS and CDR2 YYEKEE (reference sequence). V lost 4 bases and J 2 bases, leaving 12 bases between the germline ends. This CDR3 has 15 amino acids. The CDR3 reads CASSPSLGTNEKLFF. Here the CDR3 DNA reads TGTGCCAGCAGCCCATCCTTGGGTACTAATGAAAAACTGTTTTTT.

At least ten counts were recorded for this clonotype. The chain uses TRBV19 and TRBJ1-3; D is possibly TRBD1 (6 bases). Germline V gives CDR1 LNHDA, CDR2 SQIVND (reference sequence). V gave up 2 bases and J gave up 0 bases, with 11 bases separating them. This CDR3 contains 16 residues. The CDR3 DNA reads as TGTGCCAGTAGTATAACAGGGCCCAACTCTGGAAACACCATATATTTT. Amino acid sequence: CASSITGPNSGNTIYF.

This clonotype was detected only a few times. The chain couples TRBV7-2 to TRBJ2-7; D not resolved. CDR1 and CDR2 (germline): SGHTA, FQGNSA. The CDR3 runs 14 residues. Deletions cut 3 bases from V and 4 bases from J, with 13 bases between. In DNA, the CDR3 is TGTGCCAGCAGCTTCTCTACTTCGGTTTACGAGCAGTACTTC. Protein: CASSFSTSVYEQYF. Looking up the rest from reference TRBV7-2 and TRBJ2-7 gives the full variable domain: GAGVSQSPSNKVTEKGKDVELRCDPISGHTALYWYRQSLGQGLEFLIYFQGNSAPDKSGLPSDRFSAERTGGSVSTLTIQRTQQEDSAVYLCASSFSTSVYEQYFGPGTRLTVT.

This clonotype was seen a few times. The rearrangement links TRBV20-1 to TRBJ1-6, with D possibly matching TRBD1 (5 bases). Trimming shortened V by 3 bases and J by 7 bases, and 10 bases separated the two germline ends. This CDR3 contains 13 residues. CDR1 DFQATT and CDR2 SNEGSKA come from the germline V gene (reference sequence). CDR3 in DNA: TGCAGTGCTAGGACAGTAGGAAATTCACCCCTCCACTTT. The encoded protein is CSARTVGNSPLHF.

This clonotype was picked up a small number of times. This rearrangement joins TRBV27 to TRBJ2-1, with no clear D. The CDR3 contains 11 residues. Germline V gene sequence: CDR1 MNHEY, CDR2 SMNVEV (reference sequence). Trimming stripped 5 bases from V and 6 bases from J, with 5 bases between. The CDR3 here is CASSAFNEQFF. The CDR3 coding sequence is TGTGCCAGCAGTGCTTTCAATGAGCAGTTCTTC.

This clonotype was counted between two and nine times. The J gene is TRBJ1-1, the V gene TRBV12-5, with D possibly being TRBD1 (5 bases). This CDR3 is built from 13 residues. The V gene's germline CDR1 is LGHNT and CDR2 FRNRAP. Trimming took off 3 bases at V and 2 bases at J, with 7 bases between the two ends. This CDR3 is CASGLGVNTEAFF. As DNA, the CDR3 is TGTGCTAGTGGTTTAGGGGTCAACACTGAAGCTTTCTTT.

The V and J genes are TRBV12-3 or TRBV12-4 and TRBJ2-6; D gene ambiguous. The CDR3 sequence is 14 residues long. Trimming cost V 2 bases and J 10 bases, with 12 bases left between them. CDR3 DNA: TGTGCCAGCAGTTTAAGCGCGGTCCGGAACGTCCTGACTTTC. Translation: CASSLSAVRNVLTF.